This T cell receptor (beta chain) derives from a study of T cell responses to AZD1222 COVID-19 vaccine. Comment on this clone: Its matching antigen is unknown.

CDR1 is SGHNT and CDR2 is YENEEA in the germline V gene. The CDR3 runs 15 residues. Trimming took 3 bases from V and 4 from J, leaving 15 bases between them. Study outcomes and limitations: Within unmutated variant regions lay the reported targets of nearly half of spike-specific TCRs. Following two doses of AZD1222, Spike-specific TCR breadth and depth rose. CD4 TCRs covered the whole spike, strongest at regions 160-218 and 743-854.

Whether given at about 4 or about 12 weeks, second doses were pooled. Measured with immunoSEQ multiplex PCR; TCRdb has only the in-frame clones, and not every one. The data contain 180,000 or so clones, 90% to 95% of them singletons. This receptor was identified in an adult who received the AZD1222 COVID-19 vaccine. The sample in question was peripheral blood, obtained 28 days after the second AZD1222 dose. The chain is built from TRBV11-3 and TRBJ2-5; D possibly corresponds to TRBD2 (5 bases). The CDR3 region has the DNA TGTGCCAGCAGCTTTGGGGATAGCGACCCAGAGACCCAGTACTTC. Translating gives CASSFGDSDPETQYF.